This T cell receptor beta chain came from a study of technical replicates of blood from several donors. Germline CDR1 is MDHEN and CDR2 is SYDVKM. The CDR3 has 15 residues. Unmatched junction bases numbered 12, after V lost 3 bases and J lost 8 bases. The repertoire was sequenced with immunoSEQ multiplex PCR; TCRdb's copy has only in-frame clones and lacks some. The data show some 87,000 clones, with 95% to 98% seen just once and roughly 0.35% held by the top ten. Sequenced material: T cells isolated from PBMCs. The V and J genes are TRBV28 and TRBJ1-1; 7 nucleotides match TRBD1. This clonotype originated in a human donor in good health. This CDR3 is CASSFLGQRHNEAFF. In DNA form, the CDR3 reads TGTGCCAGCAGTTTCCTGGGACAGAGACACAACGAAGCTTTCTTT.